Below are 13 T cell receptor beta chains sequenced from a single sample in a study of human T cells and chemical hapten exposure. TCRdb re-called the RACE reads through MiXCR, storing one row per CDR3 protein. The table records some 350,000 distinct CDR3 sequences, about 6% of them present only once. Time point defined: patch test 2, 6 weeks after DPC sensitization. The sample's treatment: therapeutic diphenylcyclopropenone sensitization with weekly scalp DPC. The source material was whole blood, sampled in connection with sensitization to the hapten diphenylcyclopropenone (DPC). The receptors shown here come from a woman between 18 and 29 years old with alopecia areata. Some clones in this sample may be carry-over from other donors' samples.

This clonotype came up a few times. CDR3 coding DNA: TGTGCCAGCAGCTTTAGAGCGGTGAACACTGAAGCTTTCTTT. Translation gives CASSFRAVNTEAFF. The chain has TRBV5-6 and TRBJ1-1, with D unclear. With 2 bases removed from V and 0 bases from J, the gap between germline ends came to 8 bases. This CDR3 has 14 residues. Germline V CDR1 and CDR2: SGHDT, YYEEEE.

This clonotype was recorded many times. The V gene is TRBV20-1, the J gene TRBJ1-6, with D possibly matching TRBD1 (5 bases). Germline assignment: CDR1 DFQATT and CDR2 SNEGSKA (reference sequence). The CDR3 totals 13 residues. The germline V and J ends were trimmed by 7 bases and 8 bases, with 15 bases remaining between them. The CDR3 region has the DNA TGCAGTGTAAAGCAGGGTTGGGATTCACCCCTCCACTTT. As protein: CSVKQGWDSPLHF.

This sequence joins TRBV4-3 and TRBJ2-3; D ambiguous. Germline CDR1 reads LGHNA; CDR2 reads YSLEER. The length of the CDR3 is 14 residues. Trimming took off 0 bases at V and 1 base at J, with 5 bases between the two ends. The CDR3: CASSQDPGTDTQYF. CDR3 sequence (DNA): TGCGCCAGCAGCCAAGACCCAGGCACAGATACGCAGTATTTT.

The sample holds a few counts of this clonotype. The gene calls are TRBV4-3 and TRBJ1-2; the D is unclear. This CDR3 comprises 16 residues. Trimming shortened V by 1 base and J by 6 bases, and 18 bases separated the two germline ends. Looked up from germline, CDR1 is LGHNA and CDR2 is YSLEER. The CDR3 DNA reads TGCGCCAGCAGCCAAGTTTCCGACCCGCGCCCGGATGGCTACACCTTC. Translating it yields CASSQVSDPRPDGYTF.

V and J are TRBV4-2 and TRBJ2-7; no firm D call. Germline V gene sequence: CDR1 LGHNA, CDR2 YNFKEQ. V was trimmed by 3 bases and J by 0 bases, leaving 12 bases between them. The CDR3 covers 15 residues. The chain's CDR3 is CASSQGLLSSYEQYF. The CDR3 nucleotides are TGTGCCAGCAGCCAGGGCCTACTGAGCTCCTACGAGCAGTACTTC.

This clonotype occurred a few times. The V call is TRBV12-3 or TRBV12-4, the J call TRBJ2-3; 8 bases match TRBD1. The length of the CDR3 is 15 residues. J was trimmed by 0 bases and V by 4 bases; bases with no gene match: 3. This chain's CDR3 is CASSSQGASTDTQYF. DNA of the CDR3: TGTGCCAGCAGTTCGCAGGGGGCCAGCACAGATACGCAGTATTTT.

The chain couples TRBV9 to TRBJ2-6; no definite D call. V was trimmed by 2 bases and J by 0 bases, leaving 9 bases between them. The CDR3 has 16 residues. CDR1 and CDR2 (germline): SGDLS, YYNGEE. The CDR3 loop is CASSVRTGSGANVLTF. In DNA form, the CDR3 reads TGTGCCAGCAGCGTTCGGACGGGCTCTGGGGCCAACGTCCTGACTTTC.

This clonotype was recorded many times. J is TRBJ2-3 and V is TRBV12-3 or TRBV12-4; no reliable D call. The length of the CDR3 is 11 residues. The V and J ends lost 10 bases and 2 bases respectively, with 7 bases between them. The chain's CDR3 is CATTDTDTQYF. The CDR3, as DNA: TGTGCCACCACGGACACAGATACGCAGTATTTT.

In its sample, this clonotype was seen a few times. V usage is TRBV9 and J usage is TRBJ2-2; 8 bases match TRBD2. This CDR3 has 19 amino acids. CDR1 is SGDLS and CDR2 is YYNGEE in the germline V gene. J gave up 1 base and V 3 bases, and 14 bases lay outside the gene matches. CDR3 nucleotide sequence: TGTGCCAGCAGCGCACCACCCGGAAGCGGGGGAGAGAACACCGGGGAGCTGTTTTTT. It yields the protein CASSAPPGSGGENTGELFF.

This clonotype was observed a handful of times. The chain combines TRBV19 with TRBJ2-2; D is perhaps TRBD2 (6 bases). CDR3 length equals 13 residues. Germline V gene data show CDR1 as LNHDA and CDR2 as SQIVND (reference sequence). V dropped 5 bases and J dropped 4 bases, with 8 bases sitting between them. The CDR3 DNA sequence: TGTGCCAGTAGTTACGGGGGCACCGGGGAGCTGTTTTTT. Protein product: CASSYGGTGELFF. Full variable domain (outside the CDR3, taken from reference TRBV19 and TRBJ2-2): DGGITQSPKYLFRKEGQNVTLSCEQNLNHDAMYWYRQDPGQGLRLIYYSQIVNDFQKGDIAEGYSVSREKKESFPLTVTSAQKNPTAFYLCASSYGGTGELFFGEGSRLTVL.

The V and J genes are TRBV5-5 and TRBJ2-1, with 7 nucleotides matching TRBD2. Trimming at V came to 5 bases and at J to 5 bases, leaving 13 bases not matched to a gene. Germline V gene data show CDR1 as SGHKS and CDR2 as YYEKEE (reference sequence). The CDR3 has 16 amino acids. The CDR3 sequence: CASRPRPAGDHNEQFF. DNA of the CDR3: TGTGCCAGCAGACCTCGCCCGGCGGGGGACCACAATGAGCAGTTCTTC.

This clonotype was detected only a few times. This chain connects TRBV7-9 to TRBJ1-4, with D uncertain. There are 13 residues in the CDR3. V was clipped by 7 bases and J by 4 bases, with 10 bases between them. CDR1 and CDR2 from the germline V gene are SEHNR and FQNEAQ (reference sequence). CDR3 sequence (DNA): TGTGCCAGCAATAGTCCCGATAATGAAAAACTGTTTTTT. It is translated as CASNSPDNEKLFF.

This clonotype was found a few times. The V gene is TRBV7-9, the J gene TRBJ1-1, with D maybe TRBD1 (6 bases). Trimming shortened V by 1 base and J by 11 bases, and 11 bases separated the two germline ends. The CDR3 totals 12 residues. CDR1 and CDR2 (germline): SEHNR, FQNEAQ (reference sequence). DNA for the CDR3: TGTGCCAGCAGCTTAGAAGCAGGGGAGGCTTTCTTT. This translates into CASSLEAGEAFF.